These T cell receptor beta chains were read from a single sample in a study of T cell repertoires in cytomegalovirus infection. Their recognized antigens are unknown. TCRdb analysed the reads with MiXCR anew, one entry per CDR3 protein. The sample has some 150,000 distinct CDR3 sequences; 30% to 40% are singletons. The starting material was CD8+ T cells from cultured PBMCs, obtained from culture after CMV antigen stimulation. The receptor set was obtained from a human donor in good health (CMV status not recorded). Some clones in this sample may be carry-over from other donors' samples. CDR3s include the opening cysteine and the closing phenylalanine or tryptophan. A D gene is named only where the DNA matches it firmly. Where a row states a size, it is once, few, many or the class of an expanded clone; other rows omit it.

d_call | j_call | v_call | clone_size | cdr3_length | cdr3_aa | cdr3_nt
- | TRBJ2-1 | TRBV29-1 | - | 14 | CSFSDKDTYNEQFF | TGCAGCTTCTCGGACAAGGACACATACAATGAGCAGTTCTTC
TRBD1 | TRBJ1-1 | TRBV9 | - | 13 | CASSVEGANEAFF | TGTGCCAGCAGCGTCGAGGGGGCAAATGAAGCTTTCTTT
TRBD1 | TRBJ1-2 | TRBV7-2 | once | 13 | CASSGGTVVGYTF | TGTGCCAGCAGCGGAGGGACAGTAGTAGGCTACACCTTC
TRBD2 | TRBJ2-5 | TRBV28 | - | 13 | CAIVDGEGETQYF | TGTGCCATCGTAGATGGGGAGGGAGAGACCCAGTACTTC
- | TRBJ1-1 | TRBV6-2/TRBV6-3 | - | 12 | CASSPINTEAFF | TGTGCCAGCAGCCCTATTAACACTGAAGCTTTCTTT
- | TRBJ1-2 | TRBV7-2 | many | 17 | CASSLVGGQAPLYGYTF | TGTGCCAGCAGCTTAGTGGGGGGGCAGGCCCCTTTGTATGGCTACACCTTC
TRBD1 | TRBJ1-3 | TRBV5-6 | - | 15 | CASSPGQGNGNTIYF | TGTGCCAGCAGCCCGGGACAGGGGAACGGAAACACCATATATTTT
- | TRBJ2-2 | TRBV10-3 | - | 15 | CAISEQKGITGELFF | TGTGCCATCAGTGAGCAAAAGGGGATCACCGGGGAGCTGTTTTTT
TRBD2 | TRBJ2-1 | TRBV9 | - | 17 | CASSRDGWPSGENEQFF | TGTGCCAGCAGCCGAGATGGTTGGCCTAGCGGGGAGAATGAGCAGTTCTTC
TRBD1 | TRBJ1-2 | TRBV7-4 | - | 15 | CASSPSQGQVYGYTF | TGTGCCAGCAGCCCCTCACAGGGACAGGTCTATGGCTACACCTTC
- | TRBJ2-3 | TRBV6-1 | few | 17 | CASSQTRPGHRSDTQYF | TGTGCCAGCAGCCAAACCCGCCCGGGACACCGTTCAGATACGCAGTATTTT
- | TRBJ2-4 | TRBV4-1 | few | 18 | CASSQDWSGAWAKNIQYF | TGCGCCAGCAGCCAAGATTGGTCGGGGGCTTGGGCCAAAAACATTCAGTACTTC
TRBD1 | TRBJ2-7 | TRBV7-2 | few | 15 | CASSLVPGQPYEQYF | TGTGCCAGCAGCTTAGTCCCGGGACAGCCCTACGAGCAGTACTTC
- | TRBJ2-1 | TRBV19 | once | 17 | CASSIDHLGDGYNEQFF | TGTGCCAGTAGTATAGATCATCTCGGGGACGGCTACAATGAGCAGTTCTTC
TRBD1 | TRBJ2-4 | TRBV2 | - | 16 | CASNVRKGQGGDIQYF | TGTGCCAGCAACGTTAGAAAGGGACAGGGAGGAGACATTCAGTACTTC
- | TRBJ1-2 | TRBV12-3/TRBV12-4 | - | 12 | CASSPDNYGYTF | TGTGCCAGCAGCCCTGACAACTATGGCTACACCTTC
- | TRBJ2-3 | TRBV7-2 | - | 13 | CASSQISTDTQYF | TGTGCCAGCAGCCAGATCAGCACAGATACGCAGTATTTT
TRBD1 | TRBJ2-2 | TRBV7-9 | few | 15 | CASSSDRGGTGELFF | TGTGCCAGCAGTTCCGACAGGGGAGGCACCGGGGAGCTGTTTTTT
TRBD2 | TRBJ2-3 | TRBV3-1 | - | 17 | CASSQGLAGGLTDTQYF | TGTGCCAGCAGCCAAGGGCTAGCGGGGGGACTCACAGATACGCAGTATTTT
- | TRBJ2-3 | TRBV2 | few | 14 | CASSGGVGTDTQYF | TGTGCCAGCAGTGGGGGGGTGGGGACAGATACGCAGTATTTT
- | TRBJ1-2 | TRBV5-6 | many | 14 | CASSLIRDYYGYTF | TGTGCCAGCAGCTTGATCAGGGATTACTATGGCTACACCTTC
TRBD1 | TRBJ2-2 | TRBV6-6 | - | 14 | CASSGTGGPGELFF | TGTGCCAGCAGCGGGACAGGGGGTCCCGGGGAGCTGTTTTTT
- | TRBJ1-2 | TRBV11-2 | - | 17 | CASSSDSRGVANYGYTF | TGTGCCAGCAGCTCCGACTCGAGAGGGGTTGCTAACTATGGCTACACCTTC
TRBD2 | TRBJ2-3 | TRBV2 | few | 16 | CASSGLAGGHDDTQYF | TGTGCCAGCAGTGGACTAGCGGGGGGCCATGACGATACGCAGTATTTT
TRBD2 | TRBJ2-5 | TRBV19 | few | 16 | CASSILGGFNQETQYF | TGTGCCAGTAGTATCTTGGGGGGGTTTAACCAAGAGACCCAGTACTTC
- | TRBJ2-5 | TRBV6-1 | many | 16 | CASERGAGTVQETQYF | TGTGCCAGTGAAAGGGGGGCCGGGACAGTTCAAGAGACCCAGTACTTC
TRBD1 | TRBJ1-5 | TRBV20-1 | - | 16 | CSARARDRGSNQPQHF | TGCAGTGCTAGAGCCCGGGACAGGGGATCCAATCAGCCCCAGCATTTT
- | TRBJ2-1 | TRBV7-6 | few | 12 | CASSSYTGEQFF | TGTGCCAGCAGCTCATACACTGGGGAGCAGTTCTTC
- | TRBJ2-2 | TRBV19 | few | 12 | CASSTIIGELFF | TGTGCCAGTAGTACGATCATCGGGGAGCTGTTTTTT
TRBD1 | TRBJ2-7 | TRBV7-8 | - | 16 | CASSLLAGTAPGEQYF | TGTGCCAGCAGCCTTTTGGCCGGGACAGCCCCAGGCGAGCAGTACTTC
- | TRBJ1-5 | TRBV12-3/TRBV12-4 | many | 15 | CASSEDFLSNQPQHF | TGTGCCAGCAGTGAGGACTTTCTTAGCAATCAGCCCCAGCATTTT
TRBD1 | TRBJ1-2 | TRBV6-1 | many | 12 | CASRMTGDGYTF | TGTGCCAGCAGGATGACAGGGGACGGCTACACCTTC
- | TRBJ1-5 | TRBV7-9 | many | 14 | CASSKTDLNQPQHF | TGTGCCAGCAGCAAGACAGATCTCAATCAGCCCCAGCATTTT
- | TRBJ1-6 | TRBV6-6 | - | 16 | CASFPQGSSYNSPLHF | TGTGCCAGCTTCCCGCAGGGGAGCTCCTATAATTCACCCCTCCACTTT
TRBD1 | TRBJ1-6 | TRBV28 | few | 14 | CASSLTGNYSPLHF | TGTGCCAGCAGTTTGACAGGGAACTATTCACCCCTCCACTTT
TRBD2 | TRBJ2-7 | TRBV2 | few | 15 | CASRTSGVATYEQYF | TGTGCCAGCAGGACTAGCGGGGTCGCGACCTACGAGCAGTACTTC
TRBD1 | TRBJ2-2 | TRBV4-1 | few | 16 | CASSQEEAGGTGELFF | TGCGCCAGCAGCCAAGAAGAGGCAGGGGGCACCGGGGAGCTGTTTTTT
- | TRBJ1-2 | TRBV12-3/TRBV12-4 | - | 14 | CASSLMLRGDGYTF | TGTGCCAGCAGCCTTATGCTGAGGGGTGATGGCTACACCTTC
- | TRBJ2-1 | TRBV5-6 | few | 14 | CASSFGATYNEQFF | TGTGCCAGCAGCTTCGGGGCCACCTACAATGAGCAGTTCTTC
- | TRBJ2-1 | TRBV4-1 | - | 13 | CASSLGTLGEQFF | TGCGCCAGCAGCCTAGGGACTTTAGGTGAGCAGTTCTTC
TRBD1 | TRBJ1-4 | TRBV7-3 | - | 16 | CASSPRTGTGWEKLFF | TGTGCCAGCAGCCCGCGCACCGGGACAGGGTGGGAAAAACTGTTTTTT
TRBD1 | TRBJ1-4 | TRBV29-1 | - | 14 | CSVGETGGSEKLFF | TGCAGCGTTGGGGAGACAGGGGGCAGTGAAAAACTGTTTTTT
TRBD1 | TRBJ2-7 | TRBV7-8 | - | 14 | CASSPQDRGGEQYF | TGTGCCAGCAGCCCACAAGACAGGGGAGGAGAGCAGTACTTC
- | TRBJ2-1 | TRBV12-3/TRBV12-4 | few | 13 | CASSLRQGNEQFF | TGTGCCAGCAGTTTACGGCAGGGCAATGAGCAGTTCTTC